The T cell receptor beta chain described here comes from a study of cytomegalovirus exposure and HLA in healthy donors. General study points: Rare TCR sequences dominated, though some public TCRs recurred in many donors. After further analysis at a later stage, 16,951 TCR beta sequences were associated with HLA alleles at 0.05 false discovery rate. Most TCR beta V segments were productive about 90% or about 30% of the time in an earlier analysis.

In the PCR, 60 Vbeta and 13 Jbeta primers were used. Using immunoSEQ multiplex PCR, the repertoire was profiled, and TCRdb retains in-frame clones only, with some absent. The sample data list approximately 190,000 clones. The CDR3 consists of 22 residues. Trimming cost V 4 bases and J 1 base; bases outside gene matches: 23. Germline V gives CDR1 MGHRA, CDR2 YSYEKL. This cohort consisted of healthy bone marrow donors. As concerns this clone: Its antigen is undetermined.

The TCR comes from a boy aged 5-17 years in good health and CMV-seronegative. The chain links TRBV4-1 to TRBJ2-7; 12 bases line up with TRBD2. Material: PBMCs. The CDR3 DNA reads as TGCGCCAGCAGCCGGCAGGGGGAGAACCTAGCGGGGGGGCTTCACCCTTCCTACGAGCAGTACTTC. It encodes CASSRQGENLAGGLHPSYEQYF.